These 4 T cell receptor beta chains came from one sample sequenced in a study of T cell responses to AZD1222 COVID-19 vaccine. Produced via immunoSEQ multiplex PCR; TCRdb's table is partial and in-frame only. The repertoire holds approximately 100,000 clones, with around 89% as singletons. Sequences were derived from peripheral blood, sampled on day 0 of AZD1222 vaccination. The origin of the receptors is an adult in good health.

The J gene is TRBJ2-5, the V gene TRBV5-4, with 7 bases aligning to TRBD2. Per the germline V gene, CDR1 is SGHNT and CDR2 is YYREEE (reference sequence). The J segment lost 1 base and the V segment lost 4 bases, leaving 7 bases of the junction unmatched. The CDR3 has 15 amino acids. The CDR3 sequence is CASSPEWGGQETQYF. In DNA, the CDR3 is TGTGCCAGCAGCCCGGAGTGGGGGGGCCAAGAGACCCAGTACTTC.

This clone was detected only once. J is TRBJ2-6 and V is TRBV2, with D uncertain. Deletions cut 6 bases from V and 4 bases from J, with 7 bases between. CDR3 length: 13 residues. Germline V gene sequence: CDR1 SNHLY, CDR2 FYNNEI. CDR3 loop: CASSQSGANVLTF. As DNA, the CDR3 is TGTGCCAGCAGCCAGTCCGGGGCCAACGTCCTGACTTTC.

CDR3 loop: CASSGEVRERTYEQYF. Here the CDR3 DNA reads TGTGCCAGTAGTGGCGAGGTGCGGGAACGGACCTACGAGCAGTACTTC. The rearrangement joins TRBV19 to TRBJ2-7; D is possibly TRBD2 (6 bases). Trimming stripped 5 bases from V and 2 bases from J, with 19 bases between. This CDR3 has 16 amino acids. The germline V gene encodes CDR1 LNHDA and CDR2 SQIVND (reference sequence).

This rearrangement joins TRBV6-1 to TRBJ1-5; no clear D gene. The CDR3 has 18 amino acids. Per the germline V gene, CDR1 is MNHNS and CDR2 is SASEGT. Trimming pared 4 bases from V and 5 bases from J, leaving 24 bases between. CDR3 in amino acids: CASSAQGQQSDNYQPQHF. Here the CDR3 DNA reads TGTGCCAGCAGTGCACAAGGGCAACAGTCCGATAACTATCAGCCCCAGCATTTT.